Listed here are 31 T cell receptor beta chains from one sample, sequenced in a study of T cells in Graves' hyperthyroidism and ophthalmopathy. RNA transcripts provided the source from which TCR beta CDR3 regions were amplified. Carried out on the TCR CDR3, a first-round RT-PCR used the HTBI primer set. TCRdb re-analysed the multiplex PCR reads in MiXCR, keeping a single row per CDR3 protein. Seen here are about 260,000 distinct CDR3 sequences, roughly 15% observed once, and the top ten hold approximately 30%. The specimen was blood. The receptor set was obtained from a young woman with Graves' ophthalmopathy.

This clonotype was seen many times. The rearrangement uses TRBV7-3 and TRBJ2-1, with D perhaps TRBD2 (6 bases). Germline CDR1 reads SGHTA; CDR2 reads FQGTGA. V dropped 4 bases and J dropped 7 bases, with 11 bases sitting between them. The CDR3 extends over 13 amino acids. The CDR3 DNA sequence: TGTGCCAGCAGCTCCGGCGGGGAGAATGAGCAGTTCTTC. It yields the protein CASSSGGENEQFF.

The chain has TRBV20-1 and TRBJ2-7; the match to TRBD2 covers 10 bases. The V gene's germline CDR1 is DFQATT and CDR2 SNEGSKA (reference sequence). The CDR3 runs to 14 residues. With V trimmed by 6 bases and J by 6 bases, 11 bases remained unmatched. CDR3 region: CSAISSGRAGEQYF. CDR3 DNA sequence: TGCAGTGCCATCTCGAGCGGGAGGGCCGGCGAGCAGTACTTC.

In this sample, this clonotype turned up many times. The DNA for the CDR3 is TGTGCCAGCAGCTTCAGAACCTCCTACAATGAGCAGTTCTTC. Protein product: CASSFRTSYNEQFF. The chain is built from TRBV7-8 and TRBJ2-1; D not resolved. The germline CDR1 and CDR2 sequences are SGHVS and FQNEAQ. This CDR3 spans 14 amino acids. Trimming stripped 3 bases from V and 0 bases from J, with 6 bases between.

This clonotype was observed at least ten times. The chain is built from TRBV10-3 and TRBJ1-1; 7 nucleotides match TRBD1. Losses at the gene ends were 7 bases for V and 1 base for J; bases not matched to a gene: 3. CDR3 length: 13 residues. Germline loops: CDR1 ENHRY, CDR2 SYGVKD. CDR3 bases: TGTGCCATCACCCGACAGGGGAACACTGAAGCTTTCTTT. Translation gives CAITRQGNTEAFF.

In its sample, this clonotype was seen many times. This chain uses TRBV12-3 or TRBV12-4 with TRBJ2-1; D is unclear. The CDR3 is 15 amino acids. With 10 bases removed from V and 0 bases from J, the gap between germline ends came to 16 bases. The CDR3 bases are TGTGCCATCCTTCTATCAGGATCCTCCTACAATGAGCAGTTCTTC. Translation: CAILLSGSSYNEQFF.

This clonotype was detected ten times or more. This chain links TRBV18 with TRBJ2-1; 14 bases are shared with TRBD2. CDR3 length: 16 residues. Per germline, CDR1 KGHSH and CDR2 LQKENI. Trimming removed 2 bases from V and 4 bases from J; junction bases left unmatched: 1. The CDR3 spells CASSPGTSGSYNEQFF. The CDR3 coding sequence is TGTGCCAGCTCACCAGGGACTAGCGGGAGTTACAATGAGCAGTTCTTC.

V and J are TRBV29-1 and TRBJ2-1, with 9 bases aligning to TRBD2. The ends lost 6 bases at V and 4 bases at J; junction bases unmatched: 13. This CDR3 spans 16 amino acids. The germline V gene has CDR1 SQVTM and CDR2 ANQGSEA. The CDR3 nucleotides are TGCAGCGTCTGTTTGATCGGGACTAGCCCGTACAATGAGCAGTTCTTC. This encodes CSVCLIGTSPYNEQFF.

A remark on this clonotype: A much larger clone lies one base from this, so it may be a read error. The gene calls are TRBV20-1 and TRBJ2-1, with 11 bases fitting TRBD2. There are 15 residues in the CDR3. The V gene end was trimmed by 0 bases and the J gene end by 9 bases; junction bases not matched to a gene: 7. The V gene's germline CDR1 is DFQATT and CDR2 SNEGSKA (reference sequence). CDR3 in DNA: TGCAGTGCTAGAGATCTAGCGGGGGGACTGCCTGAGCAGTTCTTC. The encoded protein is CSARDLAGGLPEQFF.

This clonotype was seen many times. The V gene is TRBV11-2, the J gene TRBJ2-4; 7 bases line up with TRBD1. V dropped 5 bases and J dropped 1; count of bases not matched to a gene: 5. The germline gives CDR1 SGHAT, CDR2 FQNNGV. The CDR3 contains 15 residues. The CDR3 sequence is CASSQTGLAKNIQYF. CDR3 nucleotides: TGTGCCAGCAGCCAGACAGGGTTGGCCAAAAACATTCAGTACTTC.

This clonotype was seen at least ten times. This chain joins TRBV2 and TRBJ2-7, with 12 nucleotides matching TRBD1. The CDR3 runs to 15 residues. With 6 bases clipped from V and 5 bases from J, the junction kept 8 bases outside the gene matches. The germline V gene has CDR1 SNHLY and CDR2 FYNNEI. Here the CDR3 DNA reads TGTGCCAGCAGAACCGGGACAGGGGGCAGAAACGAGCAGTACTTC. Protein: CASRTGTGGRNEQYF.

Here the CDR3 DNA reads TGTGCCAGCAGTAGGACTAGCGGGGGGGGGGTGCAGTACTTC. This gives the protein CASSRTSGGGVQYF. The chain couples TRBV12-3 or TRBV12-4 to TRBJ2-7, with 15 bases lining up with TRBD2. With 5 bases clipped from V and 9 bases from J, the junction kept 5 bases outside the gene matches. The length of the CDR3 is 14 residues.

The chain uses TRBV7-2 and TRBJ2-7; D is unresolved. Germline CDR1 and CDR2: SGHTA and FQGNSA. Trimming took off 3 bases at V and 7 bases at J, with 13 bases between the two ends. This CDR3 contains 13 residues. The CDR3 region is CASSFWMLTEQYF. The CDR3 DNA reads TGTGCCAGCAGCTTCTGGATGCTTACAGAGCAGTACTTC.

A remark on this clonotype: This may come from a read error, since a much larger clone is one base off. J is TRBJ2-7 and V is TRBV7-3; the match to TRBD1 covers 11 bases. V shed 3 bases, J shed 5 bases, and the junction held 3 bases outside the gene matches. The CDR3 runs to 14 residues. Per the germline V gene, CDR1 is SGHTA and CDR2 is FQGTGA. The CDR3 sequence is CASSFGTGGDEQYF. The CDR3 DNA reads as TGTGCCAGCAGCTTCGGGACAGGGGGAGACGAGCAGTACTTC.

The chain recombines TRBV11-2 with TRBJ2-1; 8 nucleotides agree with TRBD2. Germline trimming cut 4 bases from V and 12 bases from J; bases unmatched to any gene: 11. This CDR3 spans 14 amino acids. CDR1 is SGHAT and CDR2 is FQNNGV in the germline V gene. This CDR3 reads CASSSRGGTPGQFF. The CDR3 nucleotides are TGTGCCAGCAGCTCCCGGGGGGGGACTCCGGGGCAGTTCTTC.

This clonotype came up many times. The genes are TRBV18 and TRBJ2-7; a weak D match, TRBD1 (6 bases). Germline CDR1 is KGHSH and CDR2 is LQKENI. V was shortened by 8 bases and J by 2 bases, with 13 bases between the two germline ends. The CDR3 covers 13 residues. CDR3 in amino acids: CASGVGGAYEQYF. CDR3 DNA: TGTGCCAGCGGAGTAGGGGGTGCCTACGAGCAGTACTTC. The full variable domain, its missing parts supplied by reference TRBV18 and TRBJ2-7, is NAGVMQNPRHLVRRRGQEARLRCSPMKGHSHVYWYRQLPEEGLKFMVYLQKENIIDESGMPKERFSAEFPKEGPSILRIQQVVRGDSAAYFCASGVGGAYEQYFGPGTRLTVT.

This clonotype was seen repeatedly, ten times or more. The chain is built from TRBV27 and TRBJ2-1, with 11 bases identical to TRBD2. CDR3 length: 15 amino acids. The trim removed 6 bases at V and 4 bases at J, leaving 5 bases unmatched. Per the germline V gene, CDR1 is MNHEY and CDR2 is SMNVEV (reference sequence). CDR3 amino acids: CASSSGTSGYNEQFF. The CDR3 nucleotides are TGTGCCAGCAGCTCTGGGACTAGCGGTTACAATGAGCAGTTCTTC.

This clonotype was counted many times. The J gene is TRBJ2-5, the V gene TRBV28; TRBD2 might be the D (6 bases). This CDR3 comprises 14 residues. Germline V lookup: CDR1 MDHEN, CDR2 SYDVKM. Trimming left V 6 bases short and J 10 bases short, with 21 bases between. The CDR3 loop reads CASRPLARGGDQYF. For the CDR3, the DNA is TGTGCCAGCAGACCTCTAGCGCGGGGCGGTGACCAGTACTTC.

This clonotype was detected many times. The chain joins TRBV3-1 to TRBJ2-2; 8 nucleotides line up with TRBD1. V lost 3 bases, J lost 1 base, and 7 bases stayed unmatched. This CDR3 is built from 17 residues. Germline V gene sequence: CDR1 LGHDT, CDR2 YNNKEL (reference sequence). CDR3 DNA sequence: TGTGCCAGCAGCCAGCGGACAGGGCGATTGAACACCGGGGAGCTGTTTTTT. Translated, it gives CASSQRTGRLNTGELFF.

This clonotype showed up many times. The chain has TRBV3-1 and TRBJ1-5; maybe TRBD1 (5 bases). The germline V gene encodes CDR1 LGHDT and CDR2 YNNKEL (reference sequence). V lost 0 bases, J lost 7 bases, and 13 bases lay in between. The CDR3 consists of 15 residues. Here the CDR3 DNA reads TGTGCCAGCAGCCAAGATCTAACAGGAGGGCAGCCCCAGCATTTT. Translation: CASSQDLTGGQPQHF.

This clonotype was counted ten times or more. This chain connects TRBV7-2 to TRBJ2-2; 14 bases fit TRBD2. Germline lookup yields CDR1 SGHTA and CDR2 FQGNSA. V was clipped by 6 bases and J by 6 bases; unmatched bases: 9. This CDR3 contains 17 residues. The CDR3 here is CASRRLAGGYNSGELFF. Here the CDR3 DNA reads TGTGCCAGCAGGAGACTAGCGGGGGGGTATAACTCCGGGGAGCTGTTTTTT.

This clonotype occurred many times. This chain uses TRBV10-3 with TRBJ2-5; 8 nucleotides agree with TRBD1. This CDR3 spans 14 amino acids. J was trimmed by 1 base and V by 6 bases; bases with no gene match: 4. Germline V lookup: CDR1 ENHRY, CDR2 SYGVKD. In DNA form, the CDR3 reads TGTGCCATCAGATCACAGGGGGGCCAAGAGACCCAGTACTTC. Its protein is CAIRSQGGQETQYF.

This clonotype was seen many times. The rearrangement joins TRBV7-3 to TRBJ2-2, with 10 bases that match TRBD2. Germline V lookup: CDR1 SGHTA, CDR2 FQGTGA. This CDR3 is 15 amino acids long. V shed 5 bases and J 5 bases; nucleotides not matched to a gene: 5. The CDR3 reads CASSSGLADTGELFF. CDR3 DNA sequence: TGTGCCAGCAGCAGCGGACTAGCGGATACCGGGGAGCTGTTTTTT.

This clonotype was detected ten times or more. This chain uses TRBV2 with TRBJ1-4; 9 nucleotides align to TRBD1. V trimming: 6 bases; J trimming: 7 bases; junction bases outside the gene matches: 6. CDR1 and CDR2 from the germline V gene are SNHLY and FYNNEI. This CDR3 is built from 14 residues. CDR3 sequence reads: CASRTGGGSEKLFF. The CDR3 nucleotides read TGTGCCAGCAGAACAGGGGGCGGGAGTGAAAAACTGTTTTTT.

This clonotype was detected once. The J gene is TRBJ2-5, the V gene TRBV3-1, with 11 bases fitting TRBD2. Germline lookup yields CDR1 LGHDT and CDR2 YNNKEL (reference sequence). Germline trimming cut 4 bases from V and 1 base from J; bases unmatched to any gene: 5. The CDR3 is 16 residues long. Here the CDR3 DNA reads TGTGCCAGCAGCCTACTAGCGGGGGCCCTCCAAGAGACCCAGTACTTC. It is translated as CASSLLAGALQETQYF.

In this sample, this clonotype turned up many times. This rearrangement joins TRBV24-1 to TRBJ2-1; 9 bases line up with TRBD1. Trimming removed 4 bases from V and 5 bases from J; junction bases left unmatched: 11. The CDR3 loop spans 17 amino acids. Looked up from germline, CDR1 is KGHDR and CDR2 is SFDVKD. CDR3 sequence reads: CATSDQMGQGGDNEQFF. CDR3 in DNA: TGTGCCACCAGTGACCAGATGGGACAGGGTGGGGACAATGAGCAGTTCTTC.

In this sample, this clonotype turned up a few times. The chain links TRBV9 to TRBJ1-1; 9 bases align to TRBD1. The CDR3 loop spans 15 amino acids. In germline, CDR1 is SGDLS, CDR2 YYNGEE. V gave up 2 bases and J gave up 3 bases; unmatched junction bases: 5. CDR3 DNA sequence: TGTGCCAGCAGCGTGGGGACAGGGATGGACACTGAAGCTTTCTTT. Translated, it gives CASSVGTGMDTEAFF.

This clonotype was recorded many times. J is TRBJ1-2 and V is TRBV28; D is perhaps TRBD1 (6 bases). Germline CDR1 and CDR2: MDHEN and SYDVKM. The CDR3 spans 13 residues. Trimming took 1 base from V and 8 from J, leaving 11 bases between them. CDR3 nucleotide sequence: TGTGCCAGCAGTTTATCTGGGCAGGGGGGCTACACCTTC. It is translated as CASSLSGQGGYTF.

The V and J genes are TRBV14 and TRBJ2-2, with D possibly matching TRBD2 (6 bases). The CDR3 covers 15 residues. The germline V gene encodes CDR1 SGHDN and CDR2 FVKESK. The V and J ends lost 4 bases and 7 bases respectively, with 16 bases between them. CDR3 loop: CASSPRWRGDGELFF. Written as DNA, the CDR3 is TGTGCCAGCAGCCCGAGGTGGAGGGGCGACGGGGAGCTGTTTTTT.

In this sample, this clonotype turned up once. This chain connects TRBV11-1 to TRBJ1-2; D is ambiguous. From germline, CDR1 is SGHAT and CDR2 FQDESV (reference sequence). The CDR3 loop spans 13 amino acids. V was clipped by 7 bases and J by 0 bases, with 9 bases between them. CDR3 in DNA: TGTGCCAGCACCCTCGACACTAACTATGGCTACACCTTC. Its translation is CASTLDTNYGYTF.

This clonotype was detected ten times or more. This rearrangement joins TRBV5-1 to TRBJ1-2, with unresolved D. The V and J ends lost 4 bases and 3 bases respectively, with 10 bases between them. This CDR3 has 13 residues. Germline CDR1 SGHRS, CDR2 YFSETQ. The CDR3 DNA follows: TGCGCCAGCAGCGCCGGGAGCCACTATGGCTACACCTTC. It translates to CASSAGSHYGYTF. Drawing the rest from reference TRBV5-1 and TRBJ1-2, the complete variable domain is KAGVTQTPRYLIKTRGQQVTLSCSPISGHRSVSWYQQTPGQGLQFLFEYFSETQRNKGNFPGRFSGRQFSNSRSEMNVSTLELGDSALYLCASSAGSHYGYTFGSGTRLTVV.

This clonotype was picked up many times. Written as DNA, the CDR3 is TGTGCCAGCAGCCCCCCCGGGGGCCAAACCTACGAGCAGTACTTC. It yields the protein CASSPPGGQTYEQYF. The chain uses TRBV7-9 and TRBJ2-7; perhaps D is TRBD1 or TRBD2 (6 bases each). V shed 5 bases and J shed 2 bases, with 16 bases lying between them. This CDR3 is 15 amino acids long. Germline V CDR1 and CDR2: SEHNR, FQNEAQ (reference sequence).